The sequence of this T cell receptor beta chain was determined in a study of identical twins' blood T cells (dated by TCRdb to the early 2010s). Study-wide context: The 12 libraries, six for the alpha chain and six for the beta chain, together yielded about 50 million Illumina reads. The study compared TCR alpha and beta chain repertoires of three pairs of monozygous twins using next-generation sequencing to assess genetic influence on repertoire formation.

Donors were six healthy women forming three monozygous twin pairs. All three twin pairs had been reared together and were thought likely to have met the same infectious agents and vaccines. TCR cDNA libraries were prepared from RNA that was isolated from peripheral blood mononuclear cells. Libraries were made using 5' RACE. For sequencing, an Illumina Genome Analyzer IIx was employed. To prepare the RNA-based TCR cDNA libraries, a previously described protocol was followed, with several modifications. To prevent cross-contamination, sample-specific barcodes were introduced on both ends of each TCR cDNA library during cDNA synthesis and amplification. The source study handled its data this way. Between about 95,000 and nearly 500,000 clonotypes were identified per individual, with about 2 to 3.6 million CDR3-containing reads per library. Reads with improper barcode index combinations were discarded, after which clonesets were built for each library with the MiTCR software. While assembling CDR3 clonotypes, MiTCR filtered or rescued low-quality reads and corrected PCR and sequencing errors. Artificial out-of-frame clonotypes were mapped to in-frame sequences, with one indel allowed in the CDR3, and then removed. To measure how similar V and J gene usage was between donors, Jensen-Shannon divergence was divided by mean entropy. Through fastp at Q25 and MiXCR, TCRdb rebuilt clones from the public reads, retaining in-frame beta chains. Entries that share a CDR3 protein sequence are merged under the most common genes and DNA. The V and J calls, along with clone size, are taken from TCRdb and not from the paper's own processing. Counted in this sample were roughly 340,000 distinct CDR3 sequences; over 25% of them appeared once. The top ten constitute roughly 6.1% of the sample.

The study at large found these results: The count of CDR3 clonotypes shared by two donors depended mainly on the product of the two donors' cloneset sizes, and twins did not clearly depart from this trend. V gene usage, even among non-selected out-of-frame TCRbeta clonotypes, was reported to be markedly more similar within twin pairs than between unrelated donors. Among the most abundant TCRbeta clonotypes, more CDR3 sequences were shared by each donor with her twin than with unrelated donors. Because the twins were reared together, environmental influences could not be ruled out as the explanation for twin similarity. The proposed role of the TCRalpha J segment in MHC recognition during thymic selection was stated to require validation by independent studies.

As for this clonotype: No antigen is known for it. Per-nucleotide qualities are absent, and no much larger clonotype sits a single base away.

The receptor was derived from a woman between 18 and 55 years old in good health. Source material: PBMCs.

The CDR3 sequence is CASSAAFLTDTQYF. The DNA sequence is TGTGCCAGCAGCGCCGCTTTCCTCACAGATACGCAGTATTTT. The V and J genes are TRBV9 and TRBJ2-3, with the identity of the D gene unclear. V and J lose 3 bases and 2 bases, and a span of 10 bases separates them. The cysteine opens and the phenylalanine closes a CDR3 of 14 amino acids. Only CDR3 DNA remains: 42 bases, in frame from the first base. As encoded in the germline V gene, CDR1 is SGDLS while CDR2 is YYNGEE.